Detailed here is one T cell receptor beta chain. Some clones are missing from TCRdb's copy, which holds only in-frame ones; the method was immunoSEQ multiplex PCR. The sample contains about 36,000 clones, around four fifths of which appear only once. This sample was taken from a study of blood T cell repertoires in COVID-19. V lost 5 bases, J lost 5 bases, and 8 bases stayed unmatched. Looked up from germline, CDR1 is SGDLS and CDR2 is YYNGEE. The CDR3 contains 15 residues. This TCR was recovered from a middle-aged man with active COVID-19. The chain joins TRBV9 to TRBJ2-1; 9 nucleotides line up with TRBD1. The sequenced sample was peripheral blood. The CDR3 region has the DNA TGTGCCAGCAGATACCGGGACAGGGAGGACAATGAGCAGTTCTTC. Protein sequence: CASRYRDREDNEQFF.